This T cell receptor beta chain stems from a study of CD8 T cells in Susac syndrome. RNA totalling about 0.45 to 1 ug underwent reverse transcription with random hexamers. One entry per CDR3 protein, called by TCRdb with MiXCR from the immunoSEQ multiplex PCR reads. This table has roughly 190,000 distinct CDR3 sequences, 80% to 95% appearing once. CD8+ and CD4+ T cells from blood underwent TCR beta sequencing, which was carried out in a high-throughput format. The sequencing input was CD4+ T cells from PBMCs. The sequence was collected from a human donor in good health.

CDR3 loop: CASRRDRNSYGYTF. CDR3 sequence (DNA): TGTGCCAGCAGACGGGACAGGAACTCATATGGCTACACCTTC. The J gene is TRBJ1-2, the V gene TRBV6-5; 8 bases match TRBD1. V shed 6 bases, J shed 5 bases, and the junction held 8 bases outside the gene matches. The CDR3 sequence is 14 residues long. Germline CDR1 reads MNHEY; CDR2 reads SVGAGI.